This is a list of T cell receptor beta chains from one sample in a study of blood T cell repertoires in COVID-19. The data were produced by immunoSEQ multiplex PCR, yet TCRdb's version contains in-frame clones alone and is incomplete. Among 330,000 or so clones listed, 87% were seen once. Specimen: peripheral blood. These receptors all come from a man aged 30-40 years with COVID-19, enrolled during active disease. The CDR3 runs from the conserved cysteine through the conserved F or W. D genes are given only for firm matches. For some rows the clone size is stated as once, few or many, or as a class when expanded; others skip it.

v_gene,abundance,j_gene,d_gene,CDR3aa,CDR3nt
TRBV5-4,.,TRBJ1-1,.,CASSGKTGGKTEAFF,TGTGCCAGCAGCGGAAAGACAGGTGGGAAAACTGAAGCTTTCTTT
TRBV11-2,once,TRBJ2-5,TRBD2,CASSFWTSGQETQYF,TGTGCCAGCAGCTTCTGGACTAGCGGCCAAGAGACCCAGTACTTC
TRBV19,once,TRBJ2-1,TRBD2,CASSILLLGLAGNYEQFF,TGTGCCAGTAGTATTTTGCTCCTCGGACTAGCGGGTAATTATGAGCAGTTCTTC
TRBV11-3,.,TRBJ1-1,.,CASSLEVFSPTAEAFF,TGTGCCAGCAGCTTAGAGGTTTTTTCCCCCACGGCTGAAGCTTTCTTT
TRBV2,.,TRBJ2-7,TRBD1,CASNQMGTGYEQYF,TGTGCCAGCAACCAAATGGGGACAGGGTACGAGCAGTACTTC
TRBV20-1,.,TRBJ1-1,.,CSAQGTTEAFF,TGCAGTGCTCAGGGTACCACTGAAGCTTTCTTT
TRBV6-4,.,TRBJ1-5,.,CASIKGYTHQPQHF,TGTGCCAGCATAAAGGGGTATACACATCAGCCCCAGCATTTT
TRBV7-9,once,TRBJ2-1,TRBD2,CASSLAGGNNEQFF,TGTGCCAGCAGCTTAGCGGGAGGGAACAATGAGCAGTTCTTC
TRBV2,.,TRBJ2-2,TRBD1,CAILYWDRGTGELFF,TGTGCCATCCTATACTGGGACAGGGGAACCGGGGAGCTGTTTTTT
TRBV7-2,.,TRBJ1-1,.,CASISQALNTEAFF,TGTGCCAGCATCTCCCAGGCTCTGAACACTGAAGCTTTCTTT
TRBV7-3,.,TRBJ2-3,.,CASSPGSGQDTQYF,TGTGCCAGCAGCCCCGGTAGCGGTCAGGATACGCAGTATTTT
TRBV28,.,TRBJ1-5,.,CASSPPATRIDQPQHF,TGTGCCAGCAGTCCTCCCGCGACAAGAATAGATCAGCCCCAGCATTTT
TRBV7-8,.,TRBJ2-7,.,CASSSTSSKNYEQYF,TGTGCCAGCAGCTCTACTAGCAGCAAAAACTACGAGCAGTACTTC
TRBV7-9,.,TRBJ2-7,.,CASRDGSYEQYF,TGTGCCTCACGGGATGGGTCCTACGAGCAGTACTTC
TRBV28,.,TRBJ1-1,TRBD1,CASSPRQGRGEAFF,TGTGCCAGCAGTCCCAGACAGGGCCGAGGGGAAGCTTTCTTT
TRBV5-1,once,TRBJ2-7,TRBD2,CASSIGTSGSEQYF,TGCGCCAGCAGCATCGGGACTAGCGGGAGCGAGCAGTACTTC
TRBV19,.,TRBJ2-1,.,CASSIDFGTVSYNEQFF,TGTGCCAGTAGTATAGATTTTGGGACTGTCTCCTACAATGAGCAGTTCTTC
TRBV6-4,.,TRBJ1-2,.,CASSDGPERGYTF,TGTGCCAGCAGTGACGGACCGGAGCGGGGCTACACCTTC
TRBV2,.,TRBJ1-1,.,CASRLGSLGGAFF,TGTGCCAGCAGACTCGGGTCCCTGGGGGGGGCTTTCTTT